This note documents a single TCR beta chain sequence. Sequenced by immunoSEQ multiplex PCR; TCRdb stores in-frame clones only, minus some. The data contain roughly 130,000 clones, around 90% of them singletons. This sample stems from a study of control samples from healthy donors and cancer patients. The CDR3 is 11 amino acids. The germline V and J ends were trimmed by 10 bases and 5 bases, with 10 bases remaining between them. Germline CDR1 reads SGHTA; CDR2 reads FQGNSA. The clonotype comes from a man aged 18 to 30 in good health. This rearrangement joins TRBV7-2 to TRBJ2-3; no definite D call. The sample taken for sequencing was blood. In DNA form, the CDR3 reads TGTGCCACCATGATCGTAGATACGCAGTATTTT. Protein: CATMIVDTQYF.